This record covers a single T cell receptor beta chain. Its antigen is undetermined. The sample is drawn from a study of a mutant IDH1 vaccine in newly diagnosed glioma. General study points: Pseudoprogression looked unconnected to shifts in top peripheral T cell clonotypes.

The assay was immunoSEQ multiplex PCR, and TCRdb's table has in-frame clones only and misses some. Of about 54,000 clones listed, 80% are singletons. Time point of the sample: week 23, last vaccination. Doses consisted of 300 ug of mutant IDH1 20-mer peptide each, paired with topical imiquimod. This CDR3 region has 15 residues. CDR1 is SGHVS, CDR2 FNYEAQ, per germline. Germline trimming cut 4 bases from V and 8 bases from J; bases unmatched to any gene: 8. This material consisted of PBMCs, taken from a glioma patient whose treatment included an IDH1 peptide vaccine. This clonotype originated in a middle-aged man with glioma. This chain uses TRBV7-6 with TRBJ1-4; 9 positions match TRBD1. This CDR3 reads CASSSRTGANEKLFF. CDR3 nucleotides: TGTGCCAGCAGCTCCCGGACAGGGGCGAACGAAAAACTGTTTTTT.